The sequence of this T cell receptor beta chain was determined in a study of blood T cell repertoires in COVID-19. At the level of the study: COVID-19 samples collected from the United States, Italy and Spain covered acute and convalescent phases. T cells, B-cell-depleted T cells, or PBMCs provided the cDNA or gDNA that served as material.

J gave up 0 bases and V 3 bases, and 3 bases lay outside the gene matches. Germline CDR1 and CDR2: SGHRS and YFSETQ. The CDR3 is 16 amino acids. Under the authors' procedure: Estimation of nucleated cell counts relied on the amplification of reference gene primers. Measured with immunoSEQ multiplex PCR; TCRdb has only the in-frame clones, and not every one. V, J and clone size reflect that table, while D and trimming were determined from the DNA. Seen here are fewer than 85,000 clones, 90% observed once, and the top ten hold under 1.1%. This chain uses TRBV5-1 with TRBJ2-3; TRBD2 matches at 11 bases. Sequencing used peripheral blood. The source is a woman aged 45-59 years in a cohort sampled during active COVID-19. CDR3 DNA sequence: TGCGCCAGCAGCTCGACTAGCGGGACCAGCACAGATACGCAGTATTTT. This encodes CASSSTSGTSTDTQYF.